What follows are 8 T cell receptor beta chains derived from one specimen sequenced in a study of monozygotic twins with inflammatory bowel disease. No DNA is given; TCRdb re-called the 5' RACE reads and lists each CDR3 protein once. Recorded for this sample: fewer than 200,000 distinct CDR3 sequences. The sequenced sample consisted of blood. Every receptor here comes from a human donor with ulcerative colitis or Crohn's disease, or a healthy co-twin of an affected twin (not recorded which).

V usage is TRBV18 and J usage is TRBJ1-2; TCRdb outputs TRBD1, but without DNA this stays unchecked. CDR3 size: 15 residues. Germline V lookup: CDR1 KGHSH, CDR2 LQKENI. CDR3: CASSQAQGSNYGYTF.

This chain uses TRBV7-2 with TRBJ2-7. CDR3 length: 11 amino acids. Looked up from germline, CDR1 is SGHTA and CDR2 is FQGNSA. Here the CDR3 reads CASSSFGEQYF.

The chain links TRBV13 to TRBJ2-3; TCRdb lists TRBD1, though no DNA is available to test this call. CDR3 size: 17 residues. The V gene's germline CDR1 is PRHDT and CDR2 FYEKMQ (reference sequence). The CDR3 is CASSAQDRFQPTDTQYF.

The chain links TRBV4-2 to TRBJ2-6. Per germline, CDR1 LGHNA and CDR2 YNFKEQ. This CDR3 has 16 residues. The CDR3 spells CASSQDTRAGANVLTF.

The chain uses TRBV5-1 and TRBJ2-1; the TCRdb call, TRBD1, lacks DNA for checking. The germline gives CDR1 SGHRS, CDR2 YFSETQ. This CDR3 is built from 13 residues. The CDR3 region is CASSLFGGNEQFF.

J is TRBJ2-1 and V is TRBV5-4; TCRdb indicates TRBD2, and absent DNA this call remains unverified. Per germline, CDR1 SGHNT and CDR2 YYREEE (reference sequence). The CDR3 loop spans 17 amino acids. The CDR3 region is CASEGISGGPSNNEQFF.

CDR3 residues: CASSLRIMKEETQYF. The rearrangement links TRBV12-3 or TRBV12-4 to TRBJ2-5. This CDR3 comprises 15 residues.

The chain combines TRBV20-1 with TRBJ2-3. There are 12 residues in the CDR3. Per the germline V gene, CDR1 is DFQATT and CDR2 is SNEGSKA (reference sequence). The CDR3 here is CSARLVTDTQYF.